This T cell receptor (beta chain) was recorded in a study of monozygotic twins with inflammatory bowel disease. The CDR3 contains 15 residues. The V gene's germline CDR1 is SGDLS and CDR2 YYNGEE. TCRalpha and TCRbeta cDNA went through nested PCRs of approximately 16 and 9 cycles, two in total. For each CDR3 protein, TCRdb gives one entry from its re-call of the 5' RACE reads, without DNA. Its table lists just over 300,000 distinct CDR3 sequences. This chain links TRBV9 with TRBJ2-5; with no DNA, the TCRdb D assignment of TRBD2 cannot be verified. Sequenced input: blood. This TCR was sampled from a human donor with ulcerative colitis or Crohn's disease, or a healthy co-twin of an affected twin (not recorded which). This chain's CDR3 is CASSKRGAGVETQYF.